The 22 T cell receptor beta chains in this list originate from one sample, sequenced in a study of T cell responses to AZD1222 COVID-19 vaccine (dated by TCRdb to 2020 to 2023). The time point label corresponds to: about 28 days (+/-7) after the second vaccine dose. Library prep was done by the immunoSEQ multiplex PCR assay. TCRdb took this table from immuneACCESS and kept in-frame rearrangements with V and J called. Such tables lack part of the clones; where checked against another copy, unresolved V genes explain under half of the gap, and the rest is unexplained. This sample gives 150,000 to 200,000 clones in total; about 91% of them show up just once. The top ten constitute 1% to 1.5% of the sample. Sample: peripheral blood, taken 28 days after the second AZD1222 dose. These receptors came from an adult who received the AZD1222 COVID-19 vaccine.

The chain couples TRBV30 to TRBJ1-1; the D gene is possibly TRBD1 (5 bases). The germline V gene encodes CDR1 GTSNPN and CDR2 SVGIG (reference sequence). V shed 5 bases and J shed 1 base, with 11 bases lying between them. The CDR3 loop spans 13 amino acids. CDR3 amino acids: CAWGDASNTEAFF. As DNA, the CDR3 is TGTGCCTGGGGGGACGCCTCGAACACTGAAGCTTTCTTT.

The rearrangement joins TRBV19 to TRBJ1-4, with D unresolved. V lost 7 bases and J lost 3, with 12 bases in between. Germline V CDR1 and CDR2: LNHDA, SQIVND (reference sequence). The CDR3 is 14 residues long. The CDR3: CASITPGANEKLFF. The CDR3 DNA is TGTGCCAGTATTACACCTGGAGCTAATGAAAAACTGTTTTTT.

This rearrangement joins TRBV6-6 to TRBJ2-7, with a tentative D call TRBD1 (6 bases). The CDR3 is 15 amino acids. Germline lookup yields CDR1 MNHNY and CDR2 SVGAGI (reference sequence). V was shortened by 6 bases and J by 0 bases, with 15 bases between the two germline ends. CDR3 region: CASRPRQADSYEQYF. The CDR3, as DNA: TGTGCCAGCAGACCGAGACAGGCCGACTCCTACGAGCAGTACTTC.

V usage is TRBV6-4 and J usage is TRBJ1-1; D is undetermined. Germline values: CDR1 MRHNA, CDR2 SNTAGT. Trimming cost V 4 bases and J 0 bases, with 9 bases left between them. The CDR3 length is 14 residues. The CDR3 sequence: CASSVEGMNTEAFF. The CDR3 DNA reads TGTGCCAGCAGTGTGGAGGGAATGAACACTGAAGCTTTCTTT.

The genes are TRBV5-1 and TRBJ2-3, with TRBD1 matching over 7 bases. CDR1 SGHRS and CDR2 YFSETQ come from the germline V gene. The CDR3 sequence is 18 residues long. The V and J ends lost 4 bases and 2 bases, in that order; junction bases with no gene match: 16. The CDR3 protein is CASSIGTALVRFTDTQYF. The CDR3 nucleotides read TGCGCCAGCAGCATCGGGACAGCGCTGGTCCGGTTCACAGATACGCAGTATTTT.

A few counts support this clone. The CDR3 loop reads CASSLITEFRLAGVEQYF. The CDR3 DNA is TGTGCCAGCAGCTTGATAACAGAGTTCAGACTAGCGGGAGTCGAGCAGTACTTC. The chain uses TRBV5-4 and TRBJ2-7, with 12 bases identical to TRBD2. V lost 1 base, J lost 6 bases, and 14 bases stayed unmatched. This CDR3 is built from 18 residues. The V gene's germline CDR1 is SGHNT and CDR2 YYREEE (reference sequence).

This chain links TRBV28 with TRBJ1-1, with D tentatively TRBD1 (6 bases). With 0 bases removed from V and 4 bases from J, the gap between germline ends came to 12 bases. Per the germline V gene, CDR1 is MDHEN and CDR2 is SYDVKM. CDR3 size: 15 residues. CDR3 in amino acids: CASSLWQGRSTEAFF. In DNA, the CDR3 is TGTGCCAGCAGTTTATGGCAGGGGCGGAGCACTGAAGCTTTCTTT.

This chain uses TRBV19 with TRBJ1-1; D gene ambiguous. This CDR3 is 16 amino acids long. The germline gives CDR1 LNHDA, CDR2 SQIVND (reference sequence). V lost 6 bases and J 3 bases, leaving 20 bases between the germline ends. The CDR3 protein is CASSLAPGYPDTEAFF. CDR3 sequence (DNA): TGTGCCAGTAGCCTAGCCCCTGGGTACCCGGACACTGAAGCTTTCTTT.

In DNA, the CDR3 is TGTGCCAGCAGCGCCCCAGGGGCGCGGCCATACACTGAAGCTTTCTTT. It translates to CASSAPGARPYTEAFF. J is TRBJ1-1 and V is TRBV7-9; D may be TRBD1 (6 bases). CDR1 is SEHNR, CDR2 FQNEAQ, per germline (reference sequence). CDR3 length: 16 amino acids. V was shortened by 5 bases and J by 3 bases, with 19 bases between the two germline ends. Full variable domain (remainder filled in from reference TRBV7-9 and TRBJ1-1): DTGVSQNPRHKITKRGQNVTFRCDPISEHNRLYWYRQTLGQGPEFLTYFQNEAQLEKSRLLSDRFSAERPKGSFSTLEIQRTEQGDSAMYLCASSAPGARPYTEAFFGQGTRLTVV.

There are a few counts of this clone. The chain joins TRBV5-1 to TRBJ1-3, with D unclear. With 5 bases removed from V and 0 bases from J, the gap between germline ends came to 9 bases. Germline V gene lookup returns CDR1 SGHRS and CDR2 YFSETQ. The length of the CDR3 is 14 residues. In DNA form, the CDR3 reads TGCGCCAGCAGACTGGAGGGCTCTGGAAACACCATATATTTT. It translates to CASRLEGSGNTIYF.

This chain links TRBV19 with TRBJ1-1; D gene uncertain. The CDR3 loop spans 11 amino acids. V lost 6 bases to trimming and J lost 8 bases, with 10 bases between them. Germline CDR1 LNHDA, CDR2 SQIVND (reference sequence). This chain's CDR3 is CASRTAIEAFF. The CDR3 bases are TGTGCCAGTAGGACTGCGATAGAAGCTTTCTTT.

CDR3 in amino acids: CASSLADPGGYEQYF. CDR3 DNA: TGCGCCAGCAGCTTGGCCGACCCGGGCGGCTACGAGCAGTACTTC. The gene calls are TRBV5-1 and TRBJ2-7; D gene unclear. The CDR3 loop spans 15 amino acids. Deletions cut 0 bases from V and 3 bases from J, with 13 bases between. CDR1 is SGHRS, CDR2 YFSETQ, per germline.

This chain joins TRBV27 and TRBJ1-4, with a tentative D call TRBD1 (5 bases). Trimming shortened V by 6 bases and J by 3 bases, and 20 bases separated the two germline ends. The length of the CDR3 is 17 residues. Germline CDR1 is MNHEY and CDR2 is SMNVEV (reference sequence). This chain's CDR3 is CASSHLDGGNSNEKLFF. The CDR3, as DNA: TGTGCCAGCAGCCACCTGGACGGGGGGAATTCTAATGAAAAACTGTTTTTT. Full variable domain (outside the CDR3, taken from reference TRBV27 and TRBJ1-4): EAQVTQNPRYLITVTGKKLTVTCSQNMNHEYMSWYRQDPGLGLRQIYYSMNVEVTDKGDVPEGYKVSRKEKRNFPLILESPSPNQTSLYFCASSHLDGGNSNEKLFFGSGTQLSVL.

This clone was seen only once. J is TRBJ1-6 and V is TRBV19; the match to TRBD1 covers 7 bases. Trimming cost V 10 bases and J 10 bases; bases outside gene matches: 13. CDR1 and CDR2 from the germline V gene are LNHDA and SQIVND (reference sequence). The CDR3 has 14 residues. The CDR3 spells CATEDGQASSPLHF. The CDR3 DNA reads as TGTGCCACGGAAGACGGACAGGCTTCATCACCCCTCCACTTT.

This rearrangement joins TRBV4-1 to TRBJ2-7, with D possibly matching TRBD1 (6 bases). With 0 bases removed from V and 2 bases from J, the gap between germline ends came to 20 bases. The V gene's germline CDR1 is MGHRA and CDR2 YSYEKL. This CDR3 spans 18 amino acids. CDR3 loop: CASSQDTPAATGTYEQYF. CDR3 nucleotide sequence: TGCGCCAGCAGCCAAGATACCCCGGCCGCGACAGGTACCTACGAGCAGTACTTC.

V gene TRBV19 combines with J gene TRBJ1-2; 9 nucleotides agree with TRBD1. V lost 5 bases and J lost 11; bases outside the gene matches: 9. This CDR3 is built from 13 residues. Per germline, CDR1 LNHDA and CDR2 SQIVND (reference sequence). The CDR3 coding sequence is TGTGCCAGTAGTGTGAGTCGGACAGGGGATTACACCTTC. Encoded protein: CASSVSRTGDYTF.

This chain uses TRBV4-1 with TRBJ1-1; weak D call: TRBD1 (5 bases). Looked up from germline, CDR1 is MGHRA and CDR2 is YSYEKL. V lost 3 bases, J lost 1 base, and 27 bases lay in between. The CDR3 loop spans 20 amino acids. This CDR3 reads CASSQGGRELFRQKNTEAFF. CDR3 in DNA: TGCGCCAGCAGCCAGGGCGGACGAGAGCTATTCCGACAGAAGAACACTGAAGCTTTCTTT.

The chain links TRBV28 to TRBJ2-7; 12 nucleotides line up with TRBD1. Germline values: CDR1 MDHEN, CDR2 SYDVKM. V dropped 8 bases and J dropped 4; count of bases not matched to a gene: 3. The CDR3 sequence is 13 residues long. CDR3 region: CASGTGGAYEQYF. The CDR3 nucleotides read TGTGCCAGCGGGACAGGGGGCGCTTACGAGCAGTACTTC.

The rearrangement joins TRBV24-1 to TRBJ2-1; the match to TRBD2 covers 9 bases. The CDR3 runs to 14 residues. CDR1 is KGHDR, CDR2 SFDVKD, per germline. The J segment lost 6 bases and the V segment lost 3 bases, leaving 2 bases of the junction unmatched. The DNA of the CDR3 is TGTGCCACCAGTGATGCGGGAGGGGGCAATGAGCAGTTCTTC. This codes for CATSDAGGGNEQFF.

The rearrangement joins TRBV6-5 to TRBJ2-7; TRBD1 agrees at 7 bases. The junction had 10 bases not matched to a gene; V was cut back by 6 bases and J by 5 bases. The length of the CDR3 is 14 residues. Germline CDR1 and CDR2: MNHEY and SVGAGI. This CDR3 is CASRPGTAHHEQYF. CDR3 in DNA: TGTGCCAGCAGACCCGGGACAGCCCACCACGAGCAGTACTTC.

The chain links TRBV13 to TRBJ1-4, with D perhaps TRBD1 (5 bases). Germline lookup yields CDR1 PRHDT and CDR2 FYEKMQ (reference sequence). CDR3 size: 14 residues. Trimming took 5 bases from V and 3 from J, leaving 10 bases between them. The CDR3 loop is CASSLGEPNEKLFF. The CDR3 nucleotides are TGTGCCAGCAGCCTGGGGGAACCTAATGAAAAACTGTTTTTT.

This chain connects TRBV28 to TRBJ2-2; D may be TRBD2 (5 bases). CDR1 and CDR2 from the germline V gene are MDHEN and SYDVKM. The CDR3 length is 16 residues. Trimming cost V 7 bases and J 7 bases, with 22 bases left between them. This CDR3 reads CASTPPPGSASGELFF. In DNA form, the CDR3 reads TGTGCCAGCACCCCCCCACCGGGTAGCGCCAGCGGGGAGCTGTTTTTT.